This T cell receptor beta chain was sequenced in a study of OX40 agonist ivuxolimab in advanced cancers. Study summary: Dose-escalation patients had hepatocellular carcinoma, melanoma, renal cell or head and neck cancer. Among those treated, three patients had partial responses, one with hepatocellular carcinoma and two with cutaneous melanoma.

Data came from immunoSEQ multiplex PCR; TCRdb stores just in-frame clones and leaves some out. The data show around 95,000 clones, with approximately 89% seen just once and around 0.58% held by the top ten. Trimming removed 6 bases from V and 5 bases from J; junction bases left unmatched: 9. CDR3 length: 15 residues. Germline values: CDR1 SNHLY, CDR2 FYNNEI. This rearrangement joins TRBV2 to TRBJ2-5, with TRBD2 matching over 10 bases. The receptor was derived from an adult with an advanced solid tumor such as melanoma, head and neck, liver or kidney cancer. Sample: CD4+ or CD8+ T cells sorted from blood, taken in a trial of the OX40 agonist ivuxolimab. CDR3 nucleotides: TGTGCCAGCAGCTCCGGGACTAGCGCCCGGGAGACCCAGTACTTC. Translation: CASSSGTSARETQYF.